This passage covers 27 T cell receptor beta chains from one sample sequenced in a study of tumor and adjacent non-tumor tissue in lung cancer. The template was RNA from unsorted bulk tissue. Three rounds of nested PCR, following a modified ARM-PCR protocol, produced the TCRbeta library. TCRdb called the multiplex PCR reads again in MiXCR, with one record for every CDR3 protein. The sample shows under 100,000 distinct CDR3 sequences, 61% of them seen only once. The sequencing sample was made of lung tumor tissue. These receptor sequences come from a man between 65 and 80 years old with non-small cell lung cancer.

Worth noting for this clonotype: Sequence at one end of the junction differs from germline and may be a read error. V and J are TRBV9 and TRBJ2-3; D uncertain. Germline loops: CDR1 SGDLS, CDR2 YYNGEE. CDR3 length equals 14 residues. CDR3: CARSVNSFIDTQYF. The CDR3 nucleotides read TGTGCCAGGAGCGTAAATAGTTTCATAGATACGCAGTATTTT.

About this clonotype: One end of the junction fails to match germline, which may point to a read error. The chain couples TRBV11-3 to TRBJ2-7, with no clear D. Per germline, CDR1 SGHNT and CDR2 YENEEA. The CDR3 contains 13 residues. Here the CDR3 DNA reads TGTGCTAGCAGCTTGGAGAGCTGGTCGAAGCAGTACTTC. This sequence encodes CASSLESWSKQYF.

The sample holds one count of this clonotype. Possible read error: a much larger clone is one base away. The rearrangement uses TRBV29-1 and TRBJ1-1; D call uncertain. Germline lookup yields CDR1 SQVTM and CDR2 ANQGSEA. CDR3 size: 14 residues. The CDR3 DNA reads TGCAACGTTTTAAAGGATTTCGTCGGCACTGAAGCTTTCTTT. This encodes CNVLKDFVGTEAFF. The entire variable domain, with the rest obtained from reference TRBV29-1 and TRBJ1-1, is as follows: SAVISQKPSRDICQRGTSLTIQCQVDSQVTMMFWYRQQPGQSLTLIATANQGSEATYESGFVIDKFPISRPNLTFSTLTVSNMSPEDSSIYLCNVLKDFVGTEAFFGQGTRLTVV.

A note on this clonotype: The conserved closing phenylalanine or tryptophan is absent in this CDR3, likely reflecting a read error. Because the CDR3's place on the DNA is in doubt, the DNA is left out and the CDR3 is given as listed by TCRdb. The V and J genes are TRBV11-3 and TRBJ2-5. Germline V gene lookup returns CDR1 SGHNT and CDR2 YENEEA. The CDR3 is made up of 13 amino acids, end residues included. CDR3 protein: CASSPGLGEIQYI.

This rearrangement joins TRBV4-2 to TRBJ2-2; D remains unclear. This CDR3 has 15 residues. The germline V gene encodes CDR1 LGHNA and CDR2 YNFKEQ. Trimming left V 7 bases short and J 3 bases short, with 15 bases between. The CDR3 nucleotides read TGTGCCAGCAACCTGGGATGTGAGGACACCGGGGAGCTGTTTTTT. It is translated as CASNLGCEDTGELFF.

To note about this clonotype: Its ends do not fully match the called genes, so a read error is possible. This chain joins TRBV11-2 and TRBJ2-1; 8 bases are shared with TRBD2. Germline lookup yields CDR1 SGHAT and CDR2 FQNNGV. The CDR3 spans 16 residues. The CDR3 reads CASSSPTSGGRNVQFF. The CDR3 bases are TGTGCCAGCAGCTCTCCGACCAGCGGGGGCCGAAATGTGCAGTTCTTC.

This clonotype was detected only once. Its ends do not fully match the called genes, so a read error is possible. This rearrangement joins TRBV5-5 to TRBJ2-1; 7 bases line up with TRBD1. Germline CDR1 SGHKS, CDR2 YYEKEE (reference sequence). The CDR3 covers 14 residues. The chain's CDR3 is CASSFWDSYDERFF. CDR3 sequence (DNA): TGTGCCAGCAGCTTCTGGGACAGCTACGATGAGCGGTTCTTC. Filled out from reference TRBV5-5 and TRBJ2-1, the complete variable domain reads DAGVTQSPTHLIKTRGQQVTLRCSPISGHKSVSWYQQVLGQGPQFIFQYYEKEERGRGNFPDRFSARQFPNYSSELNVNALLLGDSALYLCASSFWDSYDERFFGPGTRLTVL.

On this clonotype itself: At one end the junction does not follow the germline gene, possibly because of a read error. The CDR3 loop is CPSSPTGVRTDTQYF. CDR3 sequence (DNA): TGTCCCAGCAGCCCCACAGGAGTCCGTACAGATACACAGTATTTT. This chain joins TRBV11-2 and TRBJ2-3; weak D call: TRBD1 (5 bases). CDR3 size: 15 residues. In germline, CDR1 is SGHAT, CDR2 FQNNGV.

The table lists this clonotype with a few counts. One junction end does not reproduce the germline sequence, and a read error may be involved. The V gene is TRBV28, the J gene TRBJ2-3; no firm D call. The CDR3 covers 15 residues. Germline lookup yields CDR1 MDHEN and CDR2 SYDVKM. CDR3 sequence (DNA): TGTGTCAGCAGTCTACAATCAAGTAGCACAGATACGCAGTATTTT. This encodes CVSSLQSSSTDTQYF.

This clonotype was seen ten or more times. The V gene is TRBV5-4, the J gene TRBJ2-7, with 9 bases matching TRBD2. The ends lost 4 bases at V and 6 bases at J; junction bases unmatched: 14. Per germline, CDR1 SGHNT and CDR2 YYREEE (reference sequence). This CDR3 region has 16 residues. The DNA for the CDR3 is TGTGCCAGCAGCCCGGCGATGGCGGGAGGGCCAAGCGAGCAGTACTTC. This encodes CASSPAMAGGPSEQYF. The entire variable domain, with the rest obtained from reference TRBV5-4 and TRBJ2-7, is as follows: ETGVTQSPTHLIKTRGQQVTLRCSSQSGHNTVSWYQQALGQGPQFIFQYYREEENGRGNFPPRFSGLQFPNYSSELNVNALELDDSALYLCASSPAMAGGPSEQYFGPGTRLTVT.

Notes on this clonotype: Given the absence of the conserved phenylalanine or tryptophan at the CDR3 end, a read error is likely. The V and J genes are TRBV12-3 or TRBV12-4 and TRBJ1-2; D call uncertain. The CDR3 totals 13 residues. The CDR3 DNA follows: TGTGCCATCAGTTTAGGCGCGGTCCCTGGCTACACCTTA. It codes for CAISLGAVPGYTL.

Remarks on this clonotype: A much larger clonotype is one base distant, so this may be a read error. The chain links TRBV4-1 to TRBJ1-5; D may be TRBD1 (6 bases). CDR1 is MGHRA and CDR2 is YSYEKL in the germline V gene. Trimming stripped 1 base from V and 7 bases from J, with 17 bases between. CDR3 length: 16 amino acids. This CDR3 is CASSQGVGTQKQPQHF. The CDR3 DNA follows: TGCGCCAGCAGCCAAGGCGTAGGGACACAAAAACAGCCCCAGCATTTT.

As to this clonotype: Compared with germline, one end of the junction differs, possibly owing to a read error. V and J are TRBV7-2 and TRBJ2-6; D not resolved. Germline V CDR1 and CDR2: SGHTA, FQGNSA. This CDR3 contains 16 residues. The CDR3: CASGLWGRLGANVLTF. The CDR3 DNA follows: TGTGCCAGCGGCTTATGGGGAAGACTTGGGGCCAACGTCCTGACTTTC.

This clonotype was picked up one time. The conserved closing phenylalanine or tryptophan is absent in this CDR3, likely reflecting a read error. The V gene is TRBV10-3, the J gene TRBJ1-1; the match to TRBD1 covers 10 bases. The V gene's germline CDR1 is ENHRY and CDR2 SYGVKD. The CDR3 extends over 14 amino acids. The CDR3, as DNA: TGTACCATCAGGAAGGACAGGGGGTGTACTGAAGCTTTCTCT. Amino acid sequence: CTIRKDRGCTEAFS.

This clonotype appeared many times. The rearrangement joins TRBV11-2 to TRBJ2-4; possible D gene TRBD2, 6 bases. Per the germline V gene, CDR1 is SGHAT and CDR2 is FQNNGV. The CDR3 consists of 17 residues. The ends were cut back, 0 bases at V and 7 bases at J, with 19 bases in the middle. CDR3 protein: CASSLDWRGVGWNIQYF. In DNA, the CDR3 is TGTGCCAGCAGCTTAGACTGGCGGGGAGTTGGTTGGAACATTCAGTACTTC.

This clonotype was counted only a few times. This may be a read error: a much more frequent sequence differs by one nucleotide. The chain has TRBV6-6 and TRBJ2-1; D is unresolved. The length of the CDR3 is 10 residues. Germline V gene lookup returns CDR1 MNHNY and CDR2 SVGAGI (reference sequence). The CDR3 DNA reads TGTACCAGCAGCCGCGATGAGCAGTTCTTC. Protein: CTSSRDEQFF.

Concerning this clonotype: One junction end disagrees with the germline gene, perhaps due to a read error. The chain recombines TRBV6-5 with TRBJ2-2; perhaps TRBD2 as D (5 bases). CDR3 length: 13 residues. Germline values: CDR1 MNHEY, CDR2 SVGAGI. The CDR3 nucleotides read TGTGCCAGCAGTCTGGGTCGAGCCTGGGAGCTATTTTTT. It translates to CASSLGRAWELFF.

This clonotype came up many times. The chain uses TRBV12-3 or TRBV12-4 and TRBJ2-1; 9 bases are shared with TRBD2. The junction had 2 bases not matched to a gene; V was cut back by 3 bases and J by 5 bases. There are 14 residues in the CDR3. The CDR3 DNA sequence: TGTGCCAGCAGTTTCGGCGGGGGGGACAATGAGCAGTTCTTC. Its translation is CASSFGGGDNEQFF.

Comments on this clonotype: The junction departs from germline at one end; a sequencing error may be responsible. This chain joins TRBV11-3 and TRBJ2-1; D is possibly TRBD2 (5 bases). The CDR3 loop spans 15 amino acids. CDR1 is SGHNT and CDR2 is YENEEA in the germline V gene. The DNA for the CDR3 is TGTGGCAGCAGCTTAGGTCGGGGAACCAACAATGAGCAGTTCTTC. This codes for CGSSLGRGTNNEQFF.

Turning to this clonotype: This may stem from a read error, because a much larger clone lies one nucleotide away. This chain connects TRBV10-3 to TRBJ1-3, with D possibly being TRBD1 (6 bases). The CDR3 loop spans 16 amino acids. Germline assignment: CDR1 ENHRY and CDR2 SYGVKD. The CDR3 sequence is CSISAQGLTSGNTIYF. The CDR3 DNA is TGTTCCATCAGTGCACAGGGTCTGACCTCTGGAAACACCATATATTTT.

Turning to this clonotype: A much larger clone sits a single nucleotide away, making a read error possible. The conserved final phenylalanine or tryptophan is absent from the CDR3, which likely points to a read error. The J gene is TRBJ2-7, the V gene TRBV20-1; maybe TRBD2 (6 bases). V lost 3 bases, J lost 4 bases, and 16 bases lay in between. CDR1 is DFQATT and CDR2 is SNEGSKA in the germline V gene (reference sequence). The CDR3 consists of 14 residues. The CDR3 coding sequence is TGCAGTGCTAGTCTTCCGGGTGGGGGGTACGAGCAGTACCTC. Protein: CSASLPGGGYEQYL.

This clonotype was seen repeatedly, ten times or more. The genes are TRBV5-1 and TRBJ1-2, with TRBD1 matching 7 bases. V dropped 4 bases and J dropped 7; count of bases not matched to a gene: 7. CDR1 SGHRS and CDR2 YFSETQ come from the germline V gene. CDR3 length: 13 amino acids. The CDR3 sequence: CASSKGAQVGYTF. Here the CDR3 DNA reads TGCGCCAGCAGCAAGGGGGCGCAGGTTGGCTACACCTTC. Based on the CDR3 plus reference TRBV5-1 and TRBJ1-2, the full variable domain is KAGVTQTPRYLIKTRGQQVTLSCSPISGHRSVSWYQQTPGQGLQFLFEYFSETQRNKGNFPGRFSGRQFSNSRSEMNVSTLELGDSALYLCASSKGAQVGYTFGSGTRLTVV.

This clonotype was counted ten times or more. V and J are TRBV12-3 or TRBV12-4 and TRBJ1-5, with a weak D call TRBD1 (5 bases). The V gene lost 7 bases and the J gene lost 0 bases, with 13 bases spanning the gap. The CDR3 extends over 15 amino acids. The CDR3 region is CASTGPFYSNQPQHF. The CDR3 region has the DNA TGTGCCAGCACAGGGCCCTTTTATAGCAATCAGCCCCAGCATTTT.

About this clonotype: Germline and junction disagree at one end, which may indicate a read error. The rearrangement uses TRBV12-3 or TRBV12-4 and TRBJ2-5; either TRBD1 or TRBD2 may supply D (5 bases each). The CDR3 contains 14 residues. The CDR3 loop reads CISSPLGLVGTQNF. CDR3 bases: TGTATCAGCAGTCCGCTAGGTTTAGTAGGGACCCAGAACTTC.

This clonotype was counted at least ten times. The chain combines TRBV18 with TRBJ1-1, with TRBD1 identical over 10 bases. Per the germline V gene, CDR1 is KGHSH and CDR2 is LQKENI. Trimming at V came to 1 base and at J to 10 bases, leaving 12 bases not matched to a gene. The CDR3 loop spans 16 amino acids. The CDR3 spells CASSPRPPDRGQGAFF. CDR3 nucleotides: TGTGCCAGCTCACCACGCCCACCAGACAGGGGGCAAGGAGCTTTCTTT.

About this clonotype: One end of the junction varies from germline; a read error may be responsible. The J gene is TRBJ2-1, the V gene TRBV5-6; D may be TRBD1 (6 bases). This CDR3 is built from 12 residues. Germline CDR1 SGHDT, CDR2 YYEEEE. This CDR3 reads CASSLRGSRQFF. The DNA for the CDR3 is TGTGCCAGTAGCTTGAGGGGGAGTCGTCAGTTCTTC.

Points on this clonotype: The junction shows a germline mismatch at one end, possibly a read error. CDR3: CASSYFMGGQEAQCF. Here the CDR3 DNA reads TGTGCCAGCAGTTACTTTATGGGGGGGCAAGAGGCCCAGTGCTTC. The J gene is TRBJ2-5, the V gene TRBV6-6; weak D call: TRBD2 (7 bases). Germline CDR1 and CDR2: MNHNY and SVGAGI (reference sequence). The CDR3 totals 15 residues.